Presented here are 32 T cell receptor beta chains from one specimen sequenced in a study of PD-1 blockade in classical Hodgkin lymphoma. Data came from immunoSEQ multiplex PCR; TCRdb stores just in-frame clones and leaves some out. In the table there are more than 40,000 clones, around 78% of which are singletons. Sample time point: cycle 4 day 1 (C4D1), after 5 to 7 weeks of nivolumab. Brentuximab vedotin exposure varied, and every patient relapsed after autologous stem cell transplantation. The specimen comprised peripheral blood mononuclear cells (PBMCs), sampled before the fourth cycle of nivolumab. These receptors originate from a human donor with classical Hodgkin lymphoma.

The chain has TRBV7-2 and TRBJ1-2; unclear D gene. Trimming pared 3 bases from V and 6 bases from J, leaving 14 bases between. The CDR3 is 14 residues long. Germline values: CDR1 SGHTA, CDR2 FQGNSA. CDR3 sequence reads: CASSFEDARDGYTF. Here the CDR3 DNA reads TGTGCCAGCAGCTTCGAAGACGCCCGGGATGGCTACACCTTC.

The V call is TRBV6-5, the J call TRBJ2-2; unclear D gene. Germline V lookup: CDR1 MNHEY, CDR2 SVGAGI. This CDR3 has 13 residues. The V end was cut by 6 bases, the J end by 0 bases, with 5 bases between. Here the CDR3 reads CASRHPNTGELFF. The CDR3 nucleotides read TGTGCCAGCAGACACCCGAACACCGGGGAGCTGTTTTTT.

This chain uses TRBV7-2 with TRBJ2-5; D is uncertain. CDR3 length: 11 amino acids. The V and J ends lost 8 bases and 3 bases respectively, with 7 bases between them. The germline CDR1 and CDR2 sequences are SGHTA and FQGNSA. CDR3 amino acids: CASAWEETQYF. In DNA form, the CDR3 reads TGTGCCAGCGCATGGGAAGAGACCCAGTACTTC.

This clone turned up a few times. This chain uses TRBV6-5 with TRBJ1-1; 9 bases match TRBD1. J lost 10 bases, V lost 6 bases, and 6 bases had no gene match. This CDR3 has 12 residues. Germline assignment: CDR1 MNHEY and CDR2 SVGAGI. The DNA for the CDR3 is TGTGCCAGCAGACCCGGGACAGGGAGAGCTTTCTTT. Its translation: CASRPGTGRAFF.

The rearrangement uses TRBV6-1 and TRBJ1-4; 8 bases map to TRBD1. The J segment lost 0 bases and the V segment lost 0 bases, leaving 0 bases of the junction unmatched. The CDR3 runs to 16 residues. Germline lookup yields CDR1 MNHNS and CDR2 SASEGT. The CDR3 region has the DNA TGTGCCAGCAGTGAAGCGACAGGGGCAACTAATGAAAAACTGTTTTTT. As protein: CASSEATGATNEKLFF.

CDR3 amino acids: CSVGPQDRETQYF. Written as DNA, the CDR3 is TGCAGCGTTGGCCCCCAGGATCGAGAGACCCAGTACTTC. The chain employs TRBV29-1 and TRBJ2-5; the D is unclear. CDR1 and CDR2 from the germline V gene are SQVTM and ANQGSEA. With 4 bases removed from V and 4 bases from J, the gap between germline ends came to 13 bases. The CDR3 has 13 amino acids.

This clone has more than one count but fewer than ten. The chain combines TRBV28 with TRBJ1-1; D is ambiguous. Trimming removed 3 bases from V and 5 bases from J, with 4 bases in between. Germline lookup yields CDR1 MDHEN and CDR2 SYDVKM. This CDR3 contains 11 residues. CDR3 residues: CASSFRTEAFF. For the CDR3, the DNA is TGTGCCAGCAGTTTTAGGACTGAAGCTTTCTTT. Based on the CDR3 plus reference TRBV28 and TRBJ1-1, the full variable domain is DVKVTQSSRYLVKRTGEKVFLECVQDMDHENMFWYRQDPGLGLRLIYFSYDVKMKEKGDIPEGYSVSREKKERFSLILESASTNQTSMYLCASSFRTEAFFGQGTRLTVV.

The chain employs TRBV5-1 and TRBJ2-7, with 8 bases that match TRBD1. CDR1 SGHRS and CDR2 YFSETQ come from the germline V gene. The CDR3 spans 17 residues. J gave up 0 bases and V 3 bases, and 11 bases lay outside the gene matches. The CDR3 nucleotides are TGCGCCAGCAGCTCCTCGGTGGGACAGGATTACTCCTACGAGCAGTACTTC. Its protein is CASSSSVGQDYSYEQYF.

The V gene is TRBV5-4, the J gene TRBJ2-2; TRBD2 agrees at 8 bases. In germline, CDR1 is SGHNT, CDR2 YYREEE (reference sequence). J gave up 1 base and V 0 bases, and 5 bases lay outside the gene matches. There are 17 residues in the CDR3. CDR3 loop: CASSLAAAGGNTGELFF. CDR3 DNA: TGTGCCAGCAGCTTGGCCGCGGCGGGGGGGAACACCGGGGAGCTGTTTTTT.

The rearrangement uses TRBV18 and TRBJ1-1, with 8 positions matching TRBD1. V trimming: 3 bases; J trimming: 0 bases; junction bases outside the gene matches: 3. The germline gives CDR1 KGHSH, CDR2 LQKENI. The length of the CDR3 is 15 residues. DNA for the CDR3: TGTGCCAGCTCACCGGACAGGGCCATGAACACTGAAGCTTTCTTT. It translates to CASSPDRAMNTEAFF.

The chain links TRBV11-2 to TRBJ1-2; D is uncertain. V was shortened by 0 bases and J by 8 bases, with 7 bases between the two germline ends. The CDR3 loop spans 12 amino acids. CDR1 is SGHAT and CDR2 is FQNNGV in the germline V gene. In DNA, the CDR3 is TGTGCCAGCAGCTTAGATCCGTGGGGCTACACCTTC. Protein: CASSLDPWGYTF. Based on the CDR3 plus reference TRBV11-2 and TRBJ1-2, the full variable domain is EAGVAQSPRYKIIEKRQSVAFWCNPISGHATLYWYQQILGQGPKLLIQFQNNGVVDDSQLPKDRFSAERLKGVDSTLKIQPAKLEDSAVYLCASSLDPWGYTFGSGTRLTVV.

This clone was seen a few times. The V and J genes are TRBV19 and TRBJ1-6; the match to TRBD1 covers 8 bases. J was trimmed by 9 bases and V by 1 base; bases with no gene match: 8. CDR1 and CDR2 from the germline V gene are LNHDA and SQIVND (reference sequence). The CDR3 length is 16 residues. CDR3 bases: TGTGCCAGTAGTATAGCGGATCGGCAGGGGGCTTCACCCCTCCACTTT. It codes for CASSIADRQGASPLHF.

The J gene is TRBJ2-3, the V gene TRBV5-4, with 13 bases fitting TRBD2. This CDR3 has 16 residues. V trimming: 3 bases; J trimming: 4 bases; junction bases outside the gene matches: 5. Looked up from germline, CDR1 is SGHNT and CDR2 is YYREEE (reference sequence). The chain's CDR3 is CASSWGLAGFADTQYF. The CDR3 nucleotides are TGTGCCAGCAGCTGGGGACTAGCGGGGTTCGCAGATACGCAGTATTTT.

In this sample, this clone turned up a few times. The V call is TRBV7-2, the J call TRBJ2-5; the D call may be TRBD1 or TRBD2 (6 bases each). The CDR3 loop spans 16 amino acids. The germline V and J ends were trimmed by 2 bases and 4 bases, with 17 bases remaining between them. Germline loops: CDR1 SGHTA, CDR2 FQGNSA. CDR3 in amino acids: CASSLSSTQGGETQYF. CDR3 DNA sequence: TGTGCCAGCAGCTTAAGCTCAACACAGGGAGGAGAGACCCAGTACTTC.

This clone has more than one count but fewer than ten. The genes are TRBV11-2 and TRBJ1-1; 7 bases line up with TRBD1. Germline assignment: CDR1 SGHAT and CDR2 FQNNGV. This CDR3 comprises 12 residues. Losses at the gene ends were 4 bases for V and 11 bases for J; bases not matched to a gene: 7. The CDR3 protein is CASSSNDRAAFF. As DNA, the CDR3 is TGTGCCAGCAGCTCAAACGACAGGGCTGCTTTCTTT.

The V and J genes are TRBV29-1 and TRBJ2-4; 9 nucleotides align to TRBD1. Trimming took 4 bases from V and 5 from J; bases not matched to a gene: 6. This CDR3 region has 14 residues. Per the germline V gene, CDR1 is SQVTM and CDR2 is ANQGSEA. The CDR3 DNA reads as TGCAGCGTTGCGTTTAGGACAGGGGAAAACATTCAGTACTTC. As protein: CSVAFRTGENIQYF.

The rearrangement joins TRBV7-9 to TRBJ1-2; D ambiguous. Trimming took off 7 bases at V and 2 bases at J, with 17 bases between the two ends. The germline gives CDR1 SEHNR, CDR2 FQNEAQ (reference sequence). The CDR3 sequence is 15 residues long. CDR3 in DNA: TGTGCCAGCACCTCTGGGGAAACATCCAACTATGGCTACACCTTC. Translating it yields CASTSGETSNYGYTF. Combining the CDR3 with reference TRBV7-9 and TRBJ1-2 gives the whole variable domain DTGVSQNPRHKITKRGQNVTFRCDPISEHNRLYWYRQTLGQGPEFLTYFQNEAQLEKSRLLSDRFSAERPKGSFSTLEIQRTEQGDSAMYLCASTSGETSNYGYTFGSGTRLTVV.

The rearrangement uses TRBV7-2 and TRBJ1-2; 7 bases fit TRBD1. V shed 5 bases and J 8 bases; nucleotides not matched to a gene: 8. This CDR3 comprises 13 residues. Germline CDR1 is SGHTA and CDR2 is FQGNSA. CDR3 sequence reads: CASSIDRASGYTF. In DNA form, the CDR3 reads TGTGCCAGCAGCATAGACAGGGCTTCGGGCTACACCTTC.

Here the CDR3 reads CASSPSGRSSGEQYF. The CDR3 bases are TGCGCCAGCAGCCCTTCGGGACGCTCCTCGGGGGAGCAGTACTTC. V gene TRBV5-1 combines with J gene TRBJ2-5; TRBD2 is a possible D gene (6 bases). Trimming took 4 bases from V and 11 from J, leaving 24 bases between them. CDR3 length: 15 residues. Looked up from germline, CDR1 is SGHRS and CDR2 is YFSETQ.

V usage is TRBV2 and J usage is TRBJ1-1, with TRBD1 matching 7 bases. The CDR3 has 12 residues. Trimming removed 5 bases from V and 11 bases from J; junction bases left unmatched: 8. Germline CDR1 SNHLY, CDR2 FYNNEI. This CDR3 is CASSRDSPGAFF. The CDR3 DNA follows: TGTGCCAGCAGTAGGGACAGCCCGGGGGCTTTCTTT.

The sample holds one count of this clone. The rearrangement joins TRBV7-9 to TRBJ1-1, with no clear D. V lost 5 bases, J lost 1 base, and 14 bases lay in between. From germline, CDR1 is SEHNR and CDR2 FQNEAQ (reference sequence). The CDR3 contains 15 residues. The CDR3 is CASSPREGSNTEAFF. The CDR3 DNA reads TGTGCCAGCAGCCCCCGCGAGGGCTCGAACACTGAAGCTTTCTTT.

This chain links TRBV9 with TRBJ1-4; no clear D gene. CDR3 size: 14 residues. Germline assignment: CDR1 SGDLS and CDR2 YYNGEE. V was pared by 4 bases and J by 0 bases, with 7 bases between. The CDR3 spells CASSSRATNEKLFF. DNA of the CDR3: TGTGCCAGCAGCTCGAGAGCAACTAATGAAAAACTGTTTTTT.

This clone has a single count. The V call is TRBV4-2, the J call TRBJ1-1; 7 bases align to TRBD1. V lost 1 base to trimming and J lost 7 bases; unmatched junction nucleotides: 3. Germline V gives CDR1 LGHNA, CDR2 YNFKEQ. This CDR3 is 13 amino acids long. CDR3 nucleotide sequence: TGTGCCAGCAGCCAAGCTCAGGGGGTTGAAGCTTTCTTT. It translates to CASSQAQGVEAFF.

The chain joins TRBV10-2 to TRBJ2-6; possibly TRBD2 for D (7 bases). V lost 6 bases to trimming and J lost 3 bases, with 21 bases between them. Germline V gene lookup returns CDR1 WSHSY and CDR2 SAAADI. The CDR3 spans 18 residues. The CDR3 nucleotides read TGCGCCAGCAGGGACTGGGGGCGGGGGATGGGTGGGGCCAACGTCCTGACTTTC. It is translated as CASRDWGRGMGGANVLTF.

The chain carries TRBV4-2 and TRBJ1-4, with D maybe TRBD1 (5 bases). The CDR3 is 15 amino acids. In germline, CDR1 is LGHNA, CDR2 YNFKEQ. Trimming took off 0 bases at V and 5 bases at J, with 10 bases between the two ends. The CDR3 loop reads CASSQDQGWNEKLFF. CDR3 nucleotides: TGTGCCAGCAGCCAAGATCAGGGTTGGAATGAAAAACTGTTTTTT.

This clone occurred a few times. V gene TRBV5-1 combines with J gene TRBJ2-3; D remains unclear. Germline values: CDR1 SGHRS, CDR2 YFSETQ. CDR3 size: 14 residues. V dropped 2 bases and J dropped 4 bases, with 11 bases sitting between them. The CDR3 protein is CASSFNPGSDTQYF. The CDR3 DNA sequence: TGCGCCAGCAGCTTTAATCCCGGGTCAGATACGCAGTATTTT. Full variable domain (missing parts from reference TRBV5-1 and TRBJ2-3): KAGVTQTPRYLIKTRGQQVTLSCSPISGHRSVSWYQQTPGQGLQFLFEYFSETQRNKGNFPGRFSGRQFSNSRSEMNVSTLELGDSALYLCASSFNPGSDTQYFGPGTRLTVL.

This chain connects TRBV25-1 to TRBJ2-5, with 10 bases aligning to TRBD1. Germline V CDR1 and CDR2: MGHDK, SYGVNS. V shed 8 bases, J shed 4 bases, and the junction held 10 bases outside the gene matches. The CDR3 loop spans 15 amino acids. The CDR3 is CASGPGTGVPETQYF. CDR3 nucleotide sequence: TGTGCCAGCGGCCCCGGGACAGGGGTACCAGAGACCCAGTACTTC.

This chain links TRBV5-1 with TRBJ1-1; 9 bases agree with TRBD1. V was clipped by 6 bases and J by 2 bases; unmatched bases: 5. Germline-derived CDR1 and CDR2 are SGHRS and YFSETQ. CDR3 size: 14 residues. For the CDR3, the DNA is TGCGCCAGCACCCAACAGGGGGCTAACACTGAAGCTTTCTTT. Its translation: CASTQQGANTEAFF.

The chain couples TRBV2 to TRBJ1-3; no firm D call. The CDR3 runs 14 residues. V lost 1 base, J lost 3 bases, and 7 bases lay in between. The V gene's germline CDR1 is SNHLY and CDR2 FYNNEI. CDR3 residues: CASSEDRLGNTIYF. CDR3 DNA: TGTGCCAGCAGTGAAGACCGGCTTGGAAACACCATATATTTT.

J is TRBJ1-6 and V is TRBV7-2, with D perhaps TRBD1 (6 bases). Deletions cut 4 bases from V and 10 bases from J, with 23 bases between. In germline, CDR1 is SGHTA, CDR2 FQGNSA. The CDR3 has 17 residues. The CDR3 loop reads CASSSEEVARGSSPLHF. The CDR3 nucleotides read TGTGCCAGCAGCTCCGAAGAAGTCGCCAGGGGCTCCTCACCCCTCCACTTT.

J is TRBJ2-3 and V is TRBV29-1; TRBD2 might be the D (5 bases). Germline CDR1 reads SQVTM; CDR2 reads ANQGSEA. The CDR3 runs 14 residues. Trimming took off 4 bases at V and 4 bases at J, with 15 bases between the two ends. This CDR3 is CSVAATLASDTQYF. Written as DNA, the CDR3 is TGCAGCGTTGCCGCCACCCTAGCCTCAGATACGCAGTATTTT.

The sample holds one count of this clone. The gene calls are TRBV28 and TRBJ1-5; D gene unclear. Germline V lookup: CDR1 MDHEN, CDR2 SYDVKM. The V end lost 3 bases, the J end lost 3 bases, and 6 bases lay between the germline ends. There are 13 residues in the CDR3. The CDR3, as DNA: TGTGCCAGCAGTTTTAGCAACAATCAGCCCCAGCATTTT. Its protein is CASSFSNNQPQHF.